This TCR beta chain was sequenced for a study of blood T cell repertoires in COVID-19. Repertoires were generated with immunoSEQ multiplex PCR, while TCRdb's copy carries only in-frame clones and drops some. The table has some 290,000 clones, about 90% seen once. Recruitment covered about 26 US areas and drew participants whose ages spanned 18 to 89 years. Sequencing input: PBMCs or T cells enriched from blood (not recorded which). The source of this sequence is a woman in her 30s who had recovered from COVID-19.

The chain's CDR3 is CASSLAQVRGKLFF. DNA of the CDR3: TGTGCCAGCAGTTTGGCACAAGTACGTGGAAAACTGTTTTTT. This chain connects TRBV28 to TRBJ1-4; D is unclear. CDR3 length: 14 amino acids. Germline V CDR1 and CDR2: MDHEN, SYDVKM. V was cut by 3 bases and J by 10 bases, with 15 bases left in between. The entire variable domain, with the rest obtained from reference TRBV28 and TRBJ1-4, is as follows: DVKVTQSSRYLVKRTGEKVFLECVQDMDHENMFWYRQDPGLGLRLIYFSYDVKMKEKGDIPEGYSVSREKKERFSLILESASTNQTSMYLCASSLAQVRGKLFFGSGTQLSVL.